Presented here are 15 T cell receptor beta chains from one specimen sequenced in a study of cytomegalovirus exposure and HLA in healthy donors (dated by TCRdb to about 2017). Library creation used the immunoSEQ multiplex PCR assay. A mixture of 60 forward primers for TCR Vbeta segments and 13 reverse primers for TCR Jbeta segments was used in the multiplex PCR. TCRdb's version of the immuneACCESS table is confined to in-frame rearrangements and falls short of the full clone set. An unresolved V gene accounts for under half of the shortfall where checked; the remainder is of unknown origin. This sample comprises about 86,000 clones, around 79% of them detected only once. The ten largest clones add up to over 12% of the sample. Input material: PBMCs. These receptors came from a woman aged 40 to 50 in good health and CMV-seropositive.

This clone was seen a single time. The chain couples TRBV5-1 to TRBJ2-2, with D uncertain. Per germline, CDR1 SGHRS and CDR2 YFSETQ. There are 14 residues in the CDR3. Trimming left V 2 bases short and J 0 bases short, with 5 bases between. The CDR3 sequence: CASSLDSNTGELFF. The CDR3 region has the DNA TGCGCCAGCAGCTTAGACTCGAACACCGGGGAGCTGTTTTTT.

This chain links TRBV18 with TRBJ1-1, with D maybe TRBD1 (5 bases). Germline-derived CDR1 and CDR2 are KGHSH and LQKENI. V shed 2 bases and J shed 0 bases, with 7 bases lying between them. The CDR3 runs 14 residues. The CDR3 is CASSPEGVNTEAFF. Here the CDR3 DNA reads TGTGCCAGCTCACCAGAAGGGGTGAACACTGAAGCTTTCTTT.

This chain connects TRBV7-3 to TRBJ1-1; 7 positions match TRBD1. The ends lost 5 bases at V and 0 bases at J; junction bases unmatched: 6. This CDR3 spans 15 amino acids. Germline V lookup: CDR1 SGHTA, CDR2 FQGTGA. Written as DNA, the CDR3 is TGTGCCAGCAGCGCGGAGGGGGCGGTGAACACTGAAGCTTTCTTT. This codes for CASSAEGAVNTEAFF.

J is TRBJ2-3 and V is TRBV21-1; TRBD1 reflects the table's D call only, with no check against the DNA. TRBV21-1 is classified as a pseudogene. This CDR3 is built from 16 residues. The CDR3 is CASSSLGTACTDTQYF. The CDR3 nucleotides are TGTGCCAGCAGCTCCCTAGGGACAGCCTGCACAGATACGCAGTATTTT.

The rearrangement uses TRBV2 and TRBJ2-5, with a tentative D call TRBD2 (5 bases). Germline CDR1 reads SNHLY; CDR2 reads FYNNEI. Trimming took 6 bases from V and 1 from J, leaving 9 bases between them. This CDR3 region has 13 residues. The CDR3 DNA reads TGTGCCAGCAGCCGGGGTTCCCAAGAGACCCAGTACTTC. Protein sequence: CASSRGSQETQYF.

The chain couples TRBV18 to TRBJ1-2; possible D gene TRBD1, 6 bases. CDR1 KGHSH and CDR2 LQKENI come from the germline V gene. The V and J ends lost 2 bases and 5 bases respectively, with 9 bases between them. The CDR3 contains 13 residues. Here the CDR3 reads CASSPTGLYGYTF. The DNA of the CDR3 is TGTGCCAGCTCACCAACAGGGTTGTATGGCTACACCTTC.

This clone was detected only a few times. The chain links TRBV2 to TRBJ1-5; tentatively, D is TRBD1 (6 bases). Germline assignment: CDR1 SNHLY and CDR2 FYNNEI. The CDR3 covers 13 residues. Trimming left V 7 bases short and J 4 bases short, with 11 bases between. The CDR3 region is CASNFQGNQPQHF. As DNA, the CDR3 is TGTGCCAGCAACTTCCAGGGGAATCAGCCCCAGCATTTT.

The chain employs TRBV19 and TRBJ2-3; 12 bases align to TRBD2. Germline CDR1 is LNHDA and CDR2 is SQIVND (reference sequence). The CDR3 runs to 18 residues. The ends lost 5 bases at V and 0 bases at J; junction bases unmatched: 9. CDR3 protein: CASSLRLAGAPSTDTQYF. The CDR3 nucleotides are TGTGCCAGTAGTCTAAGACTAGCGGGAGCACCTAGCACAGATACGCAGTATTTT.

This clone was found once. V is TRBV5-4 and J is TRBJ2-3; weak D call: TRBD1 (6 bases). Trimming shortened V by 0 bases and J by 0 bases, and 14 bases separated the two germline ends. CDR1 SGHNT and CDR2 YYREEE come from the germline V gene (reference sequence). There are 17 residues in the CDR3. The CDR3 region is CASSLGQGRPSTDTQYF. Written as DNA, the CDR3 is TGTGCCAGCAGCTTGGGGCAGGGGCGCCCTAGCACAGATACGCAGTATTTT.

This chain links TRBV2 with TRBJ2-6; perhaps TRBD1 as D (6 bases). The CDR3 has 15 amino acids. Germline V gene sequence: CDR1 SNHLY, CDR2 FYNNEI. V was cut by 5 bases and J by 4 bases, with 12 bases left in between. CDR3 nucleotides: TGTGCCAGCAGTCAACAGGGCCCCGGGGCCAACGTCCTGACTTTC. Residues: CASSQQGPGANVLTF.

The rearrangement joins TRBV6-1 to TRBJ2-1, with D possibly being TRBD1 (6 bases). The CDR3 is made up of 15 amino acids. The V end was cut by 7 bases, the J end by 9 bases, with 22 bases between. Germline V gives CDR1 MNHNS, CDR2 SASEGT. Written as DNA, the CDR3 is TGTGCCAGCATTATAGACCATTGGGGACACAGTGAGCAGTTCTTC. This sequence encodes CASIIDHWGHSEQFF.

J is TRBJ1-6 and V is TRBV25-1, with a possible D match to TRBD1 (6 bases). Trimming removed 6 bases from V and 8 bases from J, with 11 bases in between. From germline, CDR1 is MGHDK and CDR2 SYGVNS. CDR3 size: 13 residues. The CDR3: CASRFYRDSPLHF. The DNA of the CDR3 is TGTGCCAGCAGATTCTACAGGGATTCACCCCTCCACTTT.

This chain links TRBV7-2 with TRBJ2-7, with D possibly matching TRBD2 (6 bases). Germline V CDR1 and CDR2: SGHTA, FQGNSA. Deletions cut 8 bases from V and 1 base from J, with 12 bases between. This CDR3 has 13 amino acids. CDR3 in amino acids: CASRDSRSYEQYF. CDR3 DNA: TGTGCCAGCCGGGACTCGCGGTCCTACGAGCAGTACTTC.

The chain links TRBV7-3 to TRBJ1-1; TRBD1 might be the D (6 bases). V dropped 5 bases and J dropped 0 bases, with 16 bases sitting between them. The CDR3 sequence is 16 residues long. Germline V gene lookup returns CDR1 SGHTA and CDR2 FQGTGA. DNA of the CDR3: TGTGCCAGCAGCACAACCACAGGGAAAATGAACACTGAAGCTTTCTTT. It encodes CASSTTTGKMNTEAFF.

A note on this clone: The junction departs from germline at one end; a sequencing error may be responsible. For the CDR3, the DNA is TGTGCTAGCAGCCGAGGGCAAGGAGGATCCTACAATGAGCAGTTCTTC. It encodes CASSRGQGGSYNEQFF. The V call is TRBV7-7, the J call TRBJ2-1; D possibly corresponds to TRBD2 (5 bases). The V gene's germline CDR1 is SSHAT and CDR2 FNYEAQ (reference sequence). CDR3 length: 16 residues. The variable domain in full, completed from reference TRBV7-7 and TRBJ2-1, reads GAGVSQSPRYKVTKRGQDVTLRCDPISSHATLYWYQQALGQGPEFLTYFNYEAQPDKSGLPSDRFSAERPEGSISTLTIQRTEQRDSAMYRCASSRGQGGSYNEQFFGPGTRLTVL.